This TCR beta chain was profiled in a study of T-cell reconstitution after alpha-beta-depleted transplantation in children. Findings of the study overall: Surviving recipient T cells and thymic progenitors accounted for the high day-60 TCRbeta diversity observed in some patients. When one year had passed after transplant, most T-cell counts and diversity came from newly produced T cells. The study reportedly traced alpha-beta T cells about two months after transplant to several hundred expanded graft clones.

Of note for this clonotype: Its antigen is not known.

This CDR3 is 15 amino acids long. The germline gives CDR1 MNHEY, CDR2 SMNVEV (reference sequence). V lost 6 bases to trimming and J lost 5 bases; unmatched junction nucleotides: 6. Preparing the TCRbeta library involved the use of unique molecular identifiers. Each CDR3 protein is one row after TCRdb ran MiXCR on the PCR reads. Of approximately 85,000 distinct CDR3 sequences detected, 15% to 17% appear once; the ten largest clones hold around 19%. The source is a male patient aged 2-15 years who had a stem cell transplant for acute lymphoblastic leukemia, so the T cells may come from the graft donor. This chain links TRBV27 with TRBJ2-2; the match to TRBD1 covers 10 bases. This specimen consisted of PBMCs, mostly from graft donor cells, obtained 180 days after TCRalphabeta/CD19-depleted stem cell transplant. The CDR3 spells CASRIGQGGTGELFF. The CDR3 coding sequence is TGTGCCAGCAGGATCGGACAGGGGGGGACCGGGGAGCTGTTTTTT.